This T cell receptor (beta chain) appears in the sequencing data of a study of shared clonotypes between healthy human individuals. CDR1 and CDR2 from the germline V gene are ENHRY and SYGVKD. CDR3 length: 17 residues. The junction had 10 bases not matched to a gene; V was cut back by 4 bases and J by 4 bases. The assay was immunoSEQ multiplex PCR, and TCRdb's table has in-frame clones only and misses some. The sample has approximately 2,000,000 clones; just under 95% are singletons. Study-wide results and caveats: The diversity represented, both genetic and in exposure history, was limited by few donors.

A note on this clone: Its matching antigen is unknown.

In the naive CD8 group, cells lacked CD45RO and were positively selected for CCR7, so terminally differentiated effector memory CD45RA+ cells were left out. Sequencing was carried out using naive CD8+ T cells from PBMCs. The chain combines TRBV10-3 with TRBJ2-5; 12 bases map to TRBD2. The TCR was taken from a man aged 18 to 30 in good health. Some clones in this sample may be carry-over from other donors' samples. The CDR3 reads CAISGTSGNVFGETQYF. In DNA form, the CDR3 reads TGTGCCATCAGTGGGACTAGCGGGAATGTTTTTGGAGAGACCCAGTACTTC.